The rows below give T cell receptor beta chains drawn from one sample of a study of T-cell reconstitution after alpha-beta-depleted transplantation in children. One entry per CDR3 protein results from TCRdb running MiXCR on the PCR reads. The sample contains 350,000 to 400,000 distinct CDR3 sequences, roughly 20% of which appear only once. This specimen was PBMCs from the stem cell graft donor, taken from the stem cell graft. Receptor source: a human donor who donated a stem cell graft to a child with acute myeloid leukemia. Each CDR3 is given with its conserved first and last residue. A D gene is named only where the DNA matches it firmly. Some rows mark clone size as missing; the rest say once, few, many or name a class of expanded clone.

>TRBV24-1|few|TRBD2|TRBJ2-1
TGTGCCTCCAGAGCGGGAGCTGGCAATGAGCAGTTCTTC
CASRAGAGNEQFF
>TRBV20-1|many|-|TRBJ2-1
TGCAGTGCCCGAGAGGCTGGGCAAGAGCAGTTCTTC
CSAREAGQEQFF
>TRBV25-1|few|-|TRBJ2-5
TGTGCCAGCAGTGAATACTTTTTGGAGACCCAGTACTTC
CASSEYFLETQYF
>TRBV6-5|few|TRBD1|TRBJ2-7
TGTGCCAGCAGTAGGGGGACGTCAGGGGGCCGGGAGCAGTACTTC
CASSRGTSGGREQYF
>TRBV6-2/TRBV6-3|many|TRBD2|TRBJ2-7
TGTGCCAGCAGTTACTCGACTAGCGGGAGACTGGACGAGCAGTACTTC
CASSYSTSGRLDEQYF
>TRBV5-1|many|-|TRBJ2-7
TGCGCCAGCAGCTTGTTCCAGGGATTATCCTACGAGCAGTACTTC
CASSLFQGLSYEQYF
>TRBV4-2|-|TRBD2|TRBJ2-2
TGTGCCAGCAGCCAAAGCGGGAAGGACACCGGGGAGCTGTTTTTT
CASSQSGKDTGELFF
>TRBV28|few|TRBD2|TRBJ2-7
TGTGCCAGCATGCCTAGCGGGAGTTCCTACGAGCAGTACTTC
CASMPSGSSYEQYF
>TRBV28|-|TRBD1|TRBJ2-7
TGTGCCAGCAGCACATCCGGGACAGGGGAGTACTTC
CASSTSGTGEYF
>TRBV20-1|many|-|TRBJ2-1
TGCAGTGCTAGTTTTGGCGGGAAGGCGCAGTTCTTC
CSASFGGKAQFF
>TRBV29-1|many|TRBD1|TRBJ2-7
TGCAGCGTTGTTCCCCTCCGGACAGGGAGCATAAACTACGAGCAGTACTTC
CSVVPLRTGSINYEQYF
>TRBV7-9|few|TRBD2|TRBJ2-3
TGTGCCAGCAGCTCCCCGACGCTAGCGGTTATCCAGGATACGCAGTATTTT
CASSSPTLAVIQDTQYF
>TRBV29-1|few|-|TRBJ2-7
TGCAGCGTTGAAGGTCAGGGCTTGGACGAGCAGTACTTC
CSVEGQGLDEQYF
>TRBV6-1|many|TRBD2|TRBJ2-1
TGTGCCAGCAGTGAATATACCCTAGCGGGAGTTGCATATGAGCAGTTCTTC
CASSEYTLAGVAYEQFF
>TRBV27|few|TRBD1|TRBJ1-1
TGTGCCAGCAGTGGACAGGGGGATAAAAGGGCTTTCTTT
CASSGQGDKRAFF
>TRBV29-1|few|-|TRBJ1-2
TGCAGCGTTGTGGCGATAGGCCTCTATGGCTACACCTTC
CSVVAIGLYGYTF